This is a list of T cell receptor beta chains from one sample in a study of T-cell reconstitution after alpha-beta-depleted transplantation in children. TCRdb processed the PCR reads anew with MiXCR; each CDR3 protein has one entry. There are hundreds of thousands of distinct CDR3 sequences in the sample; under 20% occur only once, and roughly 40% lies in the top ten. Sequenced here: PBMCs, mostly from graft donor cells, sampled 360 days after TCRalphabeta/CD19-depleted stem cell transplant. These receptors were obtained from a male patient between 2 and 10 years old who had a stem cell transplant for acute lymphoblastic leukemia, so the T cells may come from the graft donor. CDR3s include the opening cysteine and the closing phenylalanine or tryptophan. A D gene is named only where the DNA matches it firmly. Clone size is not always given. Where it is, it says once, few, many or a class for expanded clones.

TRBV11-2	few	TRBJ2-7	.	TGTGCCAGCAGCTCGATTAGCGCAGAGGTGTACGAGCAGTACTTC	CASSSISAEVYEQYF
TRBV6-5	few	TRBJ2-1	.	TGTGCCAGCAGTTACTCTGTTGGGGGCAATGAGCAGTTCTTC	CASSYSVGGNEQFF
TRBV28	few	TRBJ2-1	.	TGTGCCAGCAGTACATCGGAAAGCCGGGCGGTAAATGAGCAGTTCTTC	CASSTSESRAVNEQFF
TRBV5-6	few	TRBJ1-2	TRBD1	TGTGCCAGCAGCTTGGGGACAGGCTACTATGGCTACACCTTC	CASSLGTGYYGYTF
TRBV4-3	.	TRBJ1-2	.	TGCGCCAGCAGCCAAGCGGAAGGATATGGCTACACCTTC	CASSQAEGYGYTF
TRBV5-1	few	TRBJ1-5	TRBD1	TGCGCCAGCAGAACGGGGACAGGGGTAAATCAGCCCCAGCATTTT	CASRTGTGVNQPQHF
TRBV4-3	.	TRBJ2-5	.	TGCGCCAGCAGCCAAGGTCCTCGGAGCGGGGAGACCCAGTACTTC	CASSQGPRSGETQYF
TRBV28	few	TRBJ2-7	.	TGTGCCAGCAGTGTCCCGGGACGGATGTCCTACGAGCAGTACTTC	CASSVPGRMSYEQYF
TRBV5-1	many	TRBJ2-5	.	TGCGCCAGCAGCTTGGGACTAGTGATCCAGACCCAGTACTTC	CASSLGLVIQTQYF
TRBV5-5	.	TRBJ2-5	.	TGTGCCAGCAGCTTGGCGGGTTACGAGACCCAGTACTTC	CASSLAGYETQYF
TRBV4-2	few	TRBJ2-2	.	TGTGCCAGCAGCCGAGTCCTGGACACCGGGGAGCTGTTTTTT	CASSRVLDTGELFF
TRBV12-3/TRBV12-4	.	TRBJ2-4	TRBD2	TGTGCCAGCAGTTTAATCCCGGGAGGGGCCAAAAACATTCAGTACTTC	CASSLIPGGAKNIQYF
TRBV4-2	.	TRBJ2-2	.	TGTGCCAGCAGCCAGGCCTCAGGAATCTCCACCGGGGAGCTGTTTTTT	CASSQASGISTGELFF
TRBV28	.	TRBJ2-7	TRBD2	TGTGCCAGCAGTTTGTGGTGGGGCGGGAGGGCCGCCTACGAGCAGTACTTC	CASSLWWGGRAAYEQYF
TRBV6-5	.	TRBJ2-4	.	TGTGCCAGCAGTTACTCATACATTCAGTACTTC	CASSYSYIQYF
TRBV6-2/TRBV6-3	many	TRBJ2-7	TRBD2	TGTGCCAGCAGTTACTTGGGACTAGCGGGCTACGAGCAGTACTTC	CASSYLGLAGYEQYF
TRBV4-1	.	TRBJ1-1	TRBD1	TGCGCCAGCAGCCAAGATGGCCGGGACAGTAAATCGCAAGCTTTCTTT	CASSQDGRDSKSQAFF
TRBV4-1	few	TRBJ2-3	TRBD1	TGCGCCAGCAAAGGACAGGGGGACTCCTTCACAGATACGCAGTATTTT	CASKGQGDSFTDTQYF